This entry features one T cell receptor beta chain sequence. Germline values: CDR1 MNHNS, CDR2 SASEGT. V was clipped by 3 bases and J by 0 bases, with 15 bases between them. This CDR3 is 16 amino acids long. This specimen comes from a study of technical replicates of blood from several donors. Sequencing was performed with immunoSEQ multiplex PCR; in TCRdb, only in-frame clones are kept and a portion is missing. Counted here are around 69,000 clones, around nine tenths occurring once; the ten biggest clones make up roughly 4.6%. Sequencing used PBMCs. The rearrangement links TRBV6-1 to TRBJ2-7, with a tentative D call TRBD2 (6 bases). The receptor was derived from a human donor in good health. Some clones in this sample may be carry-over from other donors' samples. The CDR3 sequence: CASSDPAGTSSYEQYF. DNA of the CDR3: TGTGCCAGCAGTGACCCAGCGGGTACTAGCTCCTACGAGCAGTACTTC.